These 28 T cell receptor beta chains were all obtained from the same sample, sequenced in a study of cytomegalovirus exposure and HLA in healthy donors. PCR involved 60 Vbeta and 13 Jbeta primers. The data were produced by immunoSEQ multiplex PCR, yet TCRdb's version contains in-frame clones alone and is incomplete. Of about 200,000 clones in the sample, 65% to 90% were seen once. Sequences were obtained from PBMCs. These receptors were taken from a woman in her forties or fifties in good health and CMV-seronegative.

The rearrangement uses TRBV18 and TRBJ2-7; 8 bases are shared with TRBD2. The V segment lost 6 bases and the J segment 4 bases; nucleotides outside the gene matches: 11. The CDR3 loop spans 15 amino acids. CDR1 is KGHSH, CDR2 LQKENI, per germline. In DNA, the CDR3 is TGTGCCAGCTCGCCGACAGGACTAGCAGAATACGAGCAGTACTTC. The encoded protein is CASSPTGLAEYEQYF.

The J gene is TRBJ2-7, the V gene TRBV7-6; weak D call: TRBD1 (5 bases). The CDR3 is 13 residues long. Per the germline V gene, CDR1 is SGHVS and CDR2 is FNYEAQ. Trimming left V 2 bases short and J 5 bases short, with 10 bases between. CDR3 in DNA: TGTGCCAGCAGCTTAATGGGGCCCAACGAGCAGTACTTC. Translated, it gives CASSLMGPNEQYF. Together with reference TRBV7-6 and TRBJ2-7, the CDR3 gives the full variable domain: GAGVSQSPRYKVTKRGQDVALRCDPISGHVSLYWYRQALGQGPEFLTYFNYEAQQDKSGLPNDRFSAERPEGSISTLTIQRTEQRDSAMYRCASSLMGPNEQYFGPGTRLTVT.

The V call is TRBV30, the J call TRBJ1-4; 7 positions match TRBD1. This CDR3 region has 14 residues. CDR1 and CDR2 (germline): GTSNPN, SVGIG (reference sequence). V shed 7 bases and J 4 bases; nucleotides not matched to a gene: 9. DNA for the CDR3: TGTGCCTCGATGAAGGGGGCCATTAATGAAAAACTGTTTTTT. Translated: CASMKGAINEKLFF.

This chain joins TRBV4-1 and TRBJ2-1; tentative D call: TRBD2 (7 bases). CDR1 MGHRA and CDR2 YSYEKL come from the germline V gene. Trimming removed 0 bases from V and 2 bases from J, with 17 bases in between. This CDR3 contains 18 residues. The CDR3 DNA reads TGCGCCAGCAGCCAAGAAGGGGGGGGACTAATTACCTACAATGAGCAGTTCTTC. It is translated as CASSQEGGGLITYNEQFF.

V is TRBV30 and J is TRBJ1-1; 9 nucleotides match TRBD1. This CDR3 spans 14 amino acids. Losses at the gene ends were 5 bases for V and 9 bases for J; bases not matched to a gene: 13. Per germline, CDR1 GTSNPN and CDR2 SVGIG (reference sequence). In DNA form, the CDR3 reads TGTGCCTGGCGATCCGGGACAGGGATCTCGAAAGCTTTCTTT. This sequence encodes CAWRSGTGISKAFF.

This clone was found once. The chain has TRBV28 and TRBJ2-6, with D possibly matching TRBD2 (6 bases). The CDR3 is 13 amino acids. V was shortened by 8 bases and J by 2 bases, with 7 bases between the two germline ends. Germline V CDR1 and CDR2: MDHEN, SYDVKM. The chain's CDR3 is CASRGTGANVLTF. The CDR3 region has the DNA TGTGCCAGCCGGGGGACTGGGGCCAACGTCCTGACTTTC.

The chain has TRBV30 and TRBJ2-7; 9 nucleotides line up with TRBD1. The V gene's germline CDR1 is GTSNPN and CDR2 SVGIG (reference sequence). The junction had 9 bases not matched to a gene; V was cut back by 5 bases and J by 4 bases. The CDR3 runs to 14 residues. Here the CDR3 reads CAWGGGTGSYEQYF. CDR3 nucleotides: TGTGCCTGGGGGGGTGGGACAGGGTCGTACGAGCAGTACTTC.

About this clone itself: A junction end diverges from the germline sequence, so it may reflect a read error. This rearrangement joins TRBV5-1 to TRBJ2-1; D might be TRBD2 (5 bases). The CDR3 has 17 residues. The V gene's germline CDR1 is SGHRS and CDR2 YFSETQ. CDR3 DNA sequence: TGCGCCACCAGCGTTGGAGGACGGGAAAGCTCCTACAATGAGCAGTTCTTC. It codes for CATSVGGRESSYNEQFF.

CDR3 bases: TGTGCCAGCAGTGTCAGGGGGCAAACTTTCTTT. Protein: CASSVRGQTFF. The chain combines TRBV6-5 with TRBJ1-1; 8 bases fit TRBD1. There are 11 residues in the CDR3. With 5 bases clipped from V and 12 bases from J, the junction kept 5 bases outside the gene matches. The germline CDR1 and CDR2 sequences are MNHEY and SVGAGI.

The rearrangement joins TRBV5-4 to TRBJ2-1; 9 nucleotides match TRBD2. V was pared by 3 bases and J by 8 bases, with 12 bases of the junction left unmatched. Germline V CDR1 and CDR2: SGHNT, YYREEE (reference sequence). The CDR3 runs to 16 residues. CDR3: CASSSIAGVRVDEQFF. CDR3 nucleotide sequence: TGTGCCAGCAGCTCCATAGCGGGAGTAAGGGTCGATGAGCAGTTCTTC.

This clone was found a few times. V usage is TRBV4-1 and J usage is TRBJ2-1; TRBD2 matches 7 bases. J lost 0 bases, V lost 3 bases, and 2 bases had no gene match. The CDR3 covers 15 residues. CDR1 MGHRA and CDR2 YSYEKL come from the germline V gene. The CDR3 nucleotides are TGCGCCAGCAGCCACCTAGCGGACTCCTACAATGAGCAGTTCTTC. Protein sequence: CASSHLADSYNEQFF.

Comments on this clone: The same CDR3 arises from other DNA sequences in this sample as well. The chain couples TRBV6-4 to TRBJ2-3; perhaps TRBD2 as D (6 bases). The V end lost 3 bases, the J end lost 1 base, and 8 bases lay between the germline ends. The germline CDR1 and CDR2 sequences are MRHNA and SNTAGT. This CDR3 spans 14 amino acids. The CDR3 sequence is CASSDGGGTDTQYF. CDR3 DNA: TGTGCCAGCAGTGATGGCGGGGGCACAGATACGCAGTATTTT.

The chain has TRBV28 and TRBJ1-2; 8 bases agree with TRBD1. CDR1 is MDHEN, CDR2 SYDVKM, per germline. With V trimmed by 6 bases and J by 4 bases, 4 bases remained unmatched. CDR3 length: 13 amino acids. The CDR3 nucleotides read TGTGCCAGCAGCAAACAGGGGGGCTATGGCTACACCTTC. It is translated as CASSKQGGYGYTF.

This chain connects TRBV15 to TRBJ2-3; tentatively, D is TRBD1 (5 bases). Germline loops: CDR1 LNHNV, CDR2 YYDKDF (reference sequence). CDR3 length: 16 amino acids. V was shortened by 5 bases and J by 4 bases, with 19 bases between the two germline ends. The CDR3 region is CATSGQGLIEADTQYF. Here the CDR3 DNA reads TGTGCCACCAGCGGTCAGGGTCTAATAGAGGCAGATACGCAGTATTTT.

The chain has TRBV10-1 and TRBJ1-1; D not resolved. Per the germline V gene, CDR1 is WNHNN and CDR2 is SYGVQD (reference sequence). The CDR3 length is 12 residues. V was trimmed by 3 bases and J by 4 bases, leaving 6 bases between them. CDR3 residues: CASSDKLTEAFF. In DNA, the CDR3 is TGCGCCAGCAGTGACAAACTCACTGAAGCTTTCTTT.

This chain uses TRBV28 with TRBJ1-2; no clear D. The V gene's germline CDR1 is MDHEN and CDR2 SYDVKM. Trimming pared 2 bases from V and 0 bases from J, leaving 10 bases between. CDR3 size: 15 residues. The CDR3 loop is CASSLGRAANYGYTF. The CDR3 DNA is TGTGCCAGCAGTTTAGGGCGGGCAGCTAACTATGGCTACACCTTC.

The rearrangement joins TRBV5-4 to TRBJ1-1; weak D call: TRBD1 (5 bases). This CDR3 comprises 14 residues. Trimming removed 0 bases from V and 1 base from J, with 7 bases in between. Germline V gene data show CDR1 as SGHNT and CDR2 as YYREEE (reference sequence). CDR3 nucleotide sequence: TGTGCCAGCAGCTTGGTGACAGCGAACACTGAAGCTTTCTTT. It is translated as CASSLVTANTEAFF. The entire variable domain, with the rest obtained from reference TRBV5-4 and TRBJ1-1, is as follows: ETGVTQSPTHLIKTRGQQVTLRCSSQSGHNTVSWYQQALGQGPQFIFQYYREEENGRGNFPPRFSGLQFPNYSSELNVNALELDDSALYLCASSLVTANTEAFFGQGTRLTVV.

CDR3 in amino acids: CASSRSGSGTNTEAFF. The CDR3, as DNA: TGTGCCAGCAGTCGATCGGGCAGCGGGACGAACACTGAAGCTTTCTTT. The V gene is TRBV28, the J gene TRBJ1-1; a possible D gene is TRBD1 (5 bases). V was clipped by 5 bases and J by 1 base, with 17 bases between them. The CDR3 runs to 16 residues. Germline V gene sequence: CDR1 MDHEN, CDR2 SYDVKM. The full variable domain, completed using reference TRBV28 and TRBJ1-1, is DVKVTQSSRYLVKRTGEKVFLECVQDMDHENMFWYRQDPGLGLRLIYFSYDVKMKEKGDIPEGYSVSREKKERFSLILESASTNQTSMYLCASSRSGSGTNTEAFFGQGTRLTVV.

The chain employs TRBV7-2 and TRBJ2-7, with D possibly TRBD2 on 6 matching bases. CDR3 length equals 13 residues. CDR1 is SGHTA, CDR2 FQGNSA, per germline. The V and J ends lost 8 bases and 3 bases respectively, with 14 bases between them. The CDR3 bases are TGTGCCAGCGGGGGAGGACAAGACTACGAGCAGTACTTC. This translates into CASGGGQDYEQYF. The full variable domain, with the rest looked up from reference TRBV7-2 and TRBJ2-7, is GAGVSQSPSNKVTEKGKDVELRCDPISGHTALYWYRQSLGQGLEFLIYFQGNSAPDKSGLPSDRFSAERTGGSVSTLTIQRTQQEDSAVYLCASGGGQDYEQYFGPGTRLTVT.

This chain connects TRBV20-1 to TRBJ1-6; D is undetermined. The CDR3 sequence is 11 residues long. V was shortened by 7 bases and J by 10 bases, with 11 bases between the two germline ends. From germline, CDR1 is DFQATT and CDR2 SNEGSKA (reference sequence). Here the CDR3 reads CSGTYGSPLHF. The CDR3 bases are TGCAGTGGCACGTACGGGTCACCCCTCCACTTT.

V and J are TRBV5-1 and TRBJ2-1; a possible D gene is TRBD2 (5 bases). V was trimmed by 1 base and J by 4 bases, leaving 15 bases between them. Germline V lookup: CDR1 SGHRS, CDR2 YFSETQ. There are 16 residues in the CDR3. This CDR3 is CASSLFSEVGYNEQFF. The DNA for the CDR3 is TGCGCCAGCAGCTTGTTTTCGGAGGTGGGATACAATGAGCAGTTCTTC.

The gene calls are TRBV28 and TRBJ2-7; the match to TRBD1 covers 7 bases. This CDR3 contains 15 residues. Per the germline V gene, CDR1 is MDHEN and CDR2 is SYDVKM. With 4 bases clipped from V and 1 base from J, the junction kept 7 bases outside the gene matches. As DNA, the CDR3 is TGTGCCAGCAGTTCTACCAGGACAGGTTCCTACGAGCAGTACTTC. This encodes CASSSTRTGSYEQYF.

This clone was counted a few times. The V and J genes are TRBV5-1 and TRBJ2-7, with 11 positions matching TRBD1. V dropped 8 bases and J dropped 3; count of bases not matched to a gene: 13. This CDR3 contains 16 residues. CDR1 is SGHRS, CDR2 YFSETQ, per germline. The CDR3 DNA reads TGCGCCAGTCGGCCACCAACCGGGACAGGGGGCTACGAGCAGTACTTC. Its translation: CASRPPTGTGGYEQYF.

The chain combines TRBV4-3 with TRBJ2-5, with D tentatively TRBD2 (5 bases). Germline CDR1 is LGHNA and CDR2 is YSLEER. Trimming took off 5 bases at V and 5 bases at J, with 12 bases between the two ends. CDR3 length: 13 residues. The CDR3 loop reads CASSLREGETQYF. CDR3 DNA: TGCGCCAGCAGCTTACGGGAAGGGGAGACCCAGTACTTC.

As regards this clone: Other DNA sequences in the sample encode the same CDR3. The CDR3 here is CASSPGGSNQPQHF. The CDR3 nucleotides read TGTGCCAGCAGTCCCGGGGGTAGCAATCAGCCCCAGCATTTT. The J gene is TRBJ1-5, the V gene TRBV28, with a possible D match to TRBD1 (5 bases). This CDR3 spans 14 amino acids. V was pared by 5 bases and J by 0 bases, with 8 bases between. CDR1 and CDR2 from the germline V gene are MDHEN and SYDVKM.

The gene calls are TRBV6-5 and TRBJ1-1, with 8 bases matching TRBD1. The germline V gene has CDR1 MNHEY and CDR2 SVGAGI. Trimming at V came to 5 bases and at J to 1 base, leaving 6 bases not matched to a gene. This CDR3 has 15 residues. The CDR3 here is CASSQRTGRNTEAFF. In DNA, the CDR3 is TGTGCCAGCAGTCAAAGGACAGGGAGGAACACTGAAGCTTTCTTT.

CDR3 sequence: CASSTRQGAYEQYF. As DNA, the CDR3 is TGTGCCAGCAGCACCAGACAGGGGGCCTACGAGCAGTACTTC. The rearrangement links TRBV28 to TRBJ2-7; 9 nucleotides agree with TRBD1. Germline CDR1 and CDR2: MDHEN and SYDVKM. V gave up 6 bases and J gave up 2 bases; unmatched junction bases: 5. There are 14 residues in the CDR3.

This chain uses TRBV7-2 with TRBJ2-7; 7 nucleotides line up with TRBD2. Germline V gives CDR1 SGHTA, CDR2 FQGNSA. V lost 7 bases and J lost 3; bases outside the gene matches: 9. This CDR3 is 14 amino acids long. DNA of the CDR3: TGTGCCAGCACCCAGCGGGGAGGGAGCTACGAGCAGTACTTC. Translation: CASTQRGGSYEQYF.